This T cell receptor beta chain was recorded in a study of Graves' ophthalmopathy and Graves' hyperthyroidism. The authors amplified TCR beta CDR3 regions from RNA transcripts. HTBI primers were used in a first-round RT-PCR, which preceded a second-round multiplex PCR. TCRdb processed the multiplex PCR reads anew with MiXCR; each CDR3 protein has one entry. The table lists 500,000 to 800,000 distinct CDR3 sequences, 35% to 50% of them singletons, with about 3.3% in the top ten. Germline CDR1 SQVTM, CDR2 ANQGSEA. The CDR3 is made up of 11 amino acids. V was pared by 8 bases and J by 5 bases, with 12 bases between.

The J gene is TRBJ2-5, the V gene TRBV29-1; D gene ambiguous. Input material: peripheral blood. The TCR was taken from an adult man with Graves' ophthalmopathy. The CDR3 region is CSSLDRETQYF. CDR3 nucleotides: TGCAGCAGTTTGGATAGGGAGACCCAGTACTTC.